This TCR beta chain stems from a study of identical twins. General observations from the study: Reduced insertions were recorded for abundant cord blood beta clonotypes, with no such pattern in memory repertoires. Alpha sequences out of frame and shared by twins had excess low generation probability.

Germline V lookup: CDR1 SQVTM, CDR2 ANQGSEA. The CDR3 has 12 residues. V was shortened by 3 bases and J by 8 bases, with 13 bases between the two germline ends. This clonotype showed up just a few times. Its antigen is currently unknown. Each cDNA held unique molecular identifiers, and template switching gave it a universal primer site. TCRdb reprocessed the 5' RACE reads with MiXCR, giving one entry per CDR3 protein. The sample has some 1,700,000 distinct CDR3 sequences, under 35% seen once. The chain carries TRBV29-1 and TRBJ1-1; TRBD1 is a possible D gene (5 bases). Sample: cord blood. The receptor's source is a newborn girl in good health. DNA for the CDR3: TGCAGCGTTGAGATCCGGGGCAGGGAAGCTTTCTTT. Amino acid sequence: CSVEIRGREAFF.